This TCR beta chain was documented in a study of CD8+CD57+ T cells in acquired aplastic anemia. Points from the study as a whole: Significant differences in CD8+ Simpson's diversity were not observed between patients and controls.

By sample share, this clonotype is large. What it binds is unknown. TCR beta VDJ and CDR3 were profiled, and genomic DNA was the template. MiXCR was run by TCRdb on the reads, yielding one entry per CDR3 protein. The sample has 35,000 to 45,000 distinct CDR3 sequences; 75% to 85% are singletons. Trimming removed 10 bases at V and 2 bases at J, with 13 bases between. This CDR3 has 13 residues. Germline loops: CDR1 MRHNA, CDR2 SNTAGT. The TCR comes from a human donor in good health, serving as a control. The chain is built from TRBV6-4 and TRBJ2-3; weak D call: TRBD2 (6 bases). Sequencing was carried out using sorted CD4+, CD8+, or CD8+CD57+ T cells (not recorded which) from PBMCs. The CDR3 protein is CATSGRDTDTQYF. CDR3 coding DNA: TGTGCCACCTCTGGGCGGGACACAGATACGCAGTATTTT.